The following is a TCR beta chain sequence with its context. Data came from immunoSEQ multiplex PCR; TCRdb stores just in-frame clones and leaves some out. The sample shows approximately 150,000 clones, 80% to 85% of them seen only once. This sample is drawn from a study of blood T cell repertoires in COVID-19. Whole-study context: Acute and convalescent COVID-19 samples came from the United States, Italy and Spain.

Germline CDR1 reads SGHDT; CDR2 reads YYEEEE. Trimming removed 1 base from V and 2 bases from J, with 11 bases in between. The CDR3 sequence is 15 residues long. Sequencing used PBMCs or T cells enriched from blood (not recorded which). The chain recombines TRBV5-6 with TRBJ2-3, with TRBD1 as a possible D gene (6 bases). The TCR was taken from a woman between 50 and 59 years old who had recovered from COVID-19. CDR3 DNA: TGTGCCAGCAGCTTGTGGGGGCCCACCACAGATACGCAGTATTTT. Residues: CASSLWGPTTDTQYF.